The 18 T cell receptor beta chains listed next were all sequenced from one sample in a study of shared clonotypes between healthy human individuals. Selected positively for CCR7 and CD45RO-negative, naive CD8 cells excluded terminally differentiated effector memory CD45RA+ cells. TCRdb keeps only in-frame clones here, not all; method: immunoSEQ multiplex PCR. The sample lists 550,000 to 600,000 clones, roughly 98% occurring once. The specimen sequenced was naive CD8+ T cells sorted from blood. These receptors were taken from a man aged 25-45 years in good health.

Here the CDR3 DNA reads TGTGCCAGCAGTTACTCCCAGGGAGCCTCTGAAGCTTTCTTT. It specifies CASSYSQGASEAFF. This chain connects TRBV6-5 to TRBJ1-1, with D possibly being TRBD1 (5 bases). The CDR3 has 14 residues. Germline V gene lookup returns CDR1 MNHEY and CDR2 SVGAGI. V gave up 0 bases and J gave up 6 bases, with 11 bases separating them.

The chain links TRBV2 to TRBJ1-1; the D gene is possibly TRBD1 (5 bases). Trimming cost V 9 bases and J 0 bases, with 11 bases left between them. The germline V gene has CDR1 SNHLY and CDR2 FYNNEI. The CDR3 is 13 residues long. The CDR3 loop reads CARAGRVNTEAFF. As DNA, the CDR3 is TGTGCCAGAGCGGGCAGGGTGAACACTGAAGCTTTCTTT. Filled out from reference TRBV2 and TRBJ1-1, the complete variable domain reads EPEVTQTPSHQVTQMGQEVILRCVPISNHLYFYWYRQILGQKVEFLVSFYNNEISEKSEIFDDQFSVERPDGSNFTLKIRSTKLEDSAMYFCARAGRVNTEAFFGQGTRLTVV.

J is TRBJ2-7 and V is TRBV28, with D possibly matching TRBD2 (7 bases). V lost 3 bases and J lost 4, with 19 bases in between. Germline V gene lookup returns CDR1 MDHEN and CDR2 SYDVKM. The CDR3 is 16 residues long. The CDR3 DNA reads TGTGCCAGCAGTTTTCCTTCGAGGGGGGGACGGTACGAGCAGTACTTC. Translation gives CASSFPSRGGRYEQYF.

The rearrangement joins TRBV7-8 to TRBJ2-1; 8 bases agree with TRBD2. V was pared by 1 base and J by 6 bases, with 17 bases of the junction left unmatched. This CDR3 region has 19 residues. Germline values: CDR1 SGHVS, CDR2 FQNEAQ. In DNA form, the CDR3 reads TGTGCCAGCAGCTTAGTTTATCCTAGCGGGTCGGTCATGGGCAATGAGCAGTTCTTC. Translation: CASSLVYPSGSVMGNEQFF.

The chain links TRBV6-1 to TRBJ1-4, with no clear D. Germline lookup yields CDR1 MNHNS and CDR2 SASEGT. The V gene lost 4 bases and the J gene lost 0 bases, with 9 bases spanning the gap. The CDR3 runs 15 residues. CDR3 amino acids: CASSGSGTTNEKLFF. CDR3 coding DNA: TGTGCCAGCAGTGGGAGCGGAACAACTAATGAAAAACTGTTTTTT.

This sequence joins TRBV29-1 and TRBJ2-7, with D hard to call. V lost 8 bases to trimming and J lost 5 bases, with 16 bases between them. The CDR3 is 12 residues long. Germline V gene data show CDR1 as SQVTM and CDR2 as ANQGSEA. CDR3 amino acids: CSTWGGSDEQYF. CDR3 nucleotide sequence: TGCAGCACCTGGGGTGGGTCCGACGAGCAGTACTTC.

The J gene is TRBJ1-5, the V gene TRBV27; no firm D call. Germline values: CDR1 MNHEY, CDR2 SMNVEV (reference sequence). There are 14 residues in the CDR3. The V and J ends lost 2 bases and 2 bases respectively, with 7 bases between them. The CDR3 loop is CASSLGWGNQPQHF. CDR3 in DNA: TGTGCCAGCAGTTTAGGATGGGGCAATCAGCCCCAGCATTTT.

The V call is TRBV5-1, the J call TRBJ2-4; 10 bases are shared with TRBD1. Per germline, CDR1 SGHRS and CDR2 YFSETQ. The V gene end was trimmed by 5 bases and the J gene end by 7 bases; junction bases not matched to a gene: 3. The CDR3 is made up of 13 amino acids. The CDR3 protein is CASRGTGANIQYF. The DNA for the CDR3 is TGCGCCAGCAGAGGGACAGGGGCTAACATTCAGTACTTC.

J is TRBJ2-1 and V is TRBV14, with D possibly being TRBD2 (5 bases). The CDR3 length is 19 residues. Trimming removed 0 bases from V and 0 bases from J, with 18 bases in between. The germline V gene encodes CDR1 SGHDN and CDR2 FVKESK. This CDR3 is CASSQDRGLRLNSYNEQFF. CDR3 coding DNA: TGTGCCAGCAGCCAAGATCGGGGTCTTCGGTTGAACTCCTACAATGAGCAGTTCTTC. The variable domain in full, completed from reference TRBV14 and TRBJ2-1, reads EAGVTQFPSHSVIEKGQTVTLRCDPISGHDNLYWYRRVMGKEIKFLLHFVKESKQDESGMPNNRFLAERTGGTYSTLKVQPAELEDSGVYFCASSQDRGLRLNSYNEQFFGPGTRLTVL.

The chain uses TRBV5-4 and TRBJ2-1; no clear D. The CDR3 is 16 residues long. V lost 3 bases, J lost 0 bases, and 13 bases lay in between. Germline lookup yields CDR1 SGHNT and CDR2 YYREEE (reference sequence). The CDR3 loop is CASSYPSWSSYNEQFF. The CDR3, as DNA: TGTGCCAGCAGCTACCCCTCGTGGAGCTCCTACAATGAGCAGTTCTTC.

Regarding this clone: The same CDR3 arises from other DNA sequences in this sample as well. The chain joins TRBV5-4 to TRBJ2-7; no reliable D call. Germline loops: CDR1 SGHNT, CDR2 YYREEE (reference sequence). Trimming left V 4 bases short and J 2 bases short, with 4 bases between. This CDR3 is built from 11 residues. DNA of the CDR3: TGTGCCAGCAGCAGTCCCTACGAGCAGTACTTC. Its protein product is CASSSPYEQYF.

The chain employs TRBV7-2 and TRBJ2-5; 10 bases are shared with TRBD2. The CDR3 is 15 amino acids. The trim removed 5 bases at V and 1 base at J, leaving 4 bases unmatched. Germline values: CDR1 SGHTA, CDR2 FQGNSA. CDR3 DNA: TGTGCCAGCAGCACCCGGACTAGCGGCCAAGAGACCCAGTACTTC. Protein product: CASSTRTSGQETQYF. The whole variable domain, remainder taken from reference TRBV7-2 and TRBJ2-5, is GAGVSQSPSNKVTEKGKDVELRCDPISGHTALYWYRQSLGQGLEFLIYFQGNSAPDKSGLPSDRFSAERTGGSVSTLTIQRTQQEDSAVYLCASSTRTSGQETQYFGPGTRLLVL.

The genes are TRBV11-2 and TRBJ2-5; maybe TRBD1 (5 bases). Germline assignment: CDR1 SGHAT and CDR2 FQNNGV. The germline V and J ends were trimmed by 5 bases and 0 bases, with 13 bases remaining between them. The CDR3 runs 15 residues. CDR3 coding DNA: TGTGCCAGCAGCCCCCCGGGCAGGGACCAAGAGACCCAGTACTTC. Its protein is CASSPPGRDQETQYF.

Remarks on this clone: The identical CDR3 is also encoded by other nucleotide sequences in the sample. This sequence joins TRBV27 and TRBJ2-7; D is ambiguous. Germline CDR1 reads MNHEY; CDR2 reads SMNVEV (reference sequence). V was clipped by 4 bases and J by 3 bases, with 10 bases between them. The CDR3 runs to 13 residues. The CDR3 DNA is TGTGCCAGCAGTTGGGGTTCTAGCTACGAGCAGTACTTC. Residues: CASSWGSSYEQYF.

The genes are TRBV30 and TRBJ1-1; the D gene is possibly TRBD1 (6 bases). The V gene lost 3 bases and the J gene lost 0 bases, with 14 bases spanning the gap. The CDR3 contains 15 residues. The germline V gene has CDR1 GTSNPN and CDR2 SVGIG (reference sequence). This CDR3 is CAWSAGTPLNTEAFF. Here the CDR3 DNA reads TGTGCCTGGAGCGCCGGGACACCTTTGAACACTGAAGCTTTCTTT.

The rearrangement uses TRBV7-2 and TRBJ2-3; D not certain. V was clipped by 5 bases and J by 2 bases, with 8 bases between them. This CDR3 comprises 13 residues. Germline V gene data show CDR1 as SGHTA and CDR2 as FQGNSA. The CDR3: CASSPPYTDTQYF. In DNA form, the CDR3 reads TGTGCCAGCAGCCCCCCTTACACAGATACGCAGTATTTT.

As DNA, the CDR3 is TGCGCCAGCAGCTCGGGACTAGCGGGTGGCACAGATACGCAGTATTTT. This gives the protein CASSSGLAGGTDTQYF. The J gene is TRBJ2-3, the V gene TRBV5-1, with 12 bases fitting TRBD2. V lost 3 bases and J lost 1; bases outside the gene matches: 3. Germline loops: CDR1 SGHRS, CDR2 YFSETQ. CDR3 size: 16 residues.

V usage is TRBV2 and J usage is TRBJ2-2, with 10 bases identical to TRBD2. CDR3 length: 15 amino acids. Germline assignment: CDR1 SNHLY and CDR2 FYNNEI. J was trimmed by 1 base and V by 6 bases; bases with no gene match: 2. CDR3 coding DNA: TGTGCCAGCAGAAGGACTAGCGGGAACACCGGGGAGCTGTTTTTT. Translated, it gives CASRRTSGNTGELFF.